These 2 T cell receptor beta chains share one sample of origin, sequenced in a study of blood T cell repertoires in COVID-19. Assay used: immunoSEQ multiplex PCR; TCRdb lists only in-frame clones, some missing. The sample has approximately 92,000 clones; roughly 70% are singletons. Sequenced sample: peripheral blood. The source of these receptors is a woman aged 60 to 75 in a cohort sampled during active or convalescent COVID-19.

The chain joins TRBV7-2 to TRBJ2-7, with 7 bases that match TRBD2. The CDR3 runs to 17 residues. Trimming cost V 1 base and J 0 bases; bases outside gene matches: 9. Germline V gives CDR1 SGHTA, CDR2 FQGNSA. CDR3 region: CASSLVRASGRSYEQYF. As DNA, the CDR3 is TGTGCCAGCAGCTTAGTTCGGGCTAGCGGTCGCTCCTACGAGCAGTACTTC.

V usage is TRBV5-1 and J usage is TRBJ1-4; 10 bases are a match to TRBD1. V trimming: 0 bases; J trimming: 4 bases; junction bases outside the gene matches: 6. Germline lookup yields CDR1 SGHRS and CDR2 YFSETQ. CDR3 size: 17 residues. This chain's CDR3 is CASSLGDRGPLNEKLFF. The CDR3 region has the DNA TGCGCCAGCAGCTTGGGAGACAGGGGGCCGCTTAATGAAAAACTGTTTTTT.